One and the same sample provided the 12 T cell receptor beta chains below, sequenced in a study of CD8 T cells in ankylosing spondylitis. Study findings and constraints: Characteristic of ankylosing spondylitis blood, it appeared, was a TCR beta motif comprising roughly 8 highly homologous variants.

The antigens for these receptors are not known. MiXCR was run by TCRdb on the 5' RACE reads, yielding one entry per CDR3 protein. The sample consists of hundreds of thousands of distinct CDR3 sequences, approximately 12% of them appearing once. The sequenced sample consisted of blood, either unsorted or a sorted T cell fraction (not recorded which). The origin of the receptors is a male donor with ankylosing spondylitis.

This clonotype was recorded at least ten times. The rearrangement links TRBV6-4 to TRBJ2-5; a possible D gene is TRBD2 (7 bases). Per the germline V gene, CDR1 is MRHNA and CDR2 is SNTAGT. CDR3 length equals 12 residues. The V and J ends lost 11 bases and 5 bases respectively, with 15 bases between them. CDR3 sequence reads: CAYLGGAETQYF. DNA of the CDR3: TGTGCCTACCTAGGGGGGGCGGAGACCCAGTACTTC.

The chain is built from TRBV5-1 and TRBJ1-1; a possible D gene is TRBD1 (6 bases). The CDR3 runs to 14 residues. Trimming shortened V by 4 bases and J by 0 bases, and 10 bases separated the two germline ends. CDR1 and CDR2 (germline): SGHRS, YFSETQ. The chain's CDR3 is CASSTGTMNTEAFF. The CDR3 DNA reads as TGCGCCAGCAGCACCGGGACAATGAACACTGAAGCTTTCTTT.

Only a few counts were recorded for this clonotype. The chain employs TRBV3-1 and TRBJ2-3, with 12 positions matching TRBD2. The CDR3 sequence is 18 residues long. Germline V gives CDR1 LGHDT, CDR2 YNNKEL (reference sequence). Trimming cost V 0 bases and J 0 bases; bases outside gene matches: 4. The CDR3 region is CASSQELAGGTSTDTQYF. DNA for the CDR3: TGTGCCAGCAGCCAAGAACTAGCGGGGGGAACTAGCACAGATACGCAGTATTTT.

The table lists this clonotype with a few counts. The CDR3 here is CSASFPDGEQYF. The CDR3 nucleotides are TGCAGTGCTAGTTTTCCCGACGGGGAGCAGTACTTC. The rearrangement joins TRBV20-1 to TRBJ2-7, with D uncertain. V was shortened by 3 bases and J by 7 bases, with 13 bases between the two germline ends. The CDR3 has 12 amino acids. CDR1 DFQATT and CDR2 SNEGSKA come from the germline V gene (reference sequence).

This clonotype was found many times. This chain links TRBV29-1 with TRBJ1-1; possible D gene TRBD1, 6 bases. CDR3 length: 13 residues. Germline-derived CDR1 and CDR2 are SQVTM and ANQGSEA. The germline V and J ends were trimmed by 6 bases and 1 base, with 12 bases remaining between them. CDR3 amino acids: CSVAQGTNTEAFF. CDR3 in DNA: TGCAGCGTAGCACAGGGAACGAACACTGAAGCTTTCTTT.

The DNA of the CDR3 is TGCGCCAGCAGCCAAGATGGGACTAGCGGGACCGATGAGCAGTTCTTC. Its protein is CASSQDGTSGTDEQFF. V and J are TRBV4-1 and TRBJ2-1, with 13 bases aligning to TRBD2. This CDR3 spans 16 amino acids. The germline V gene has CDR1 MGHRA and CDR2 YSYEKL. V lost 0 bases to trimming and J lost 8 bases; unmatched junction nucleotides: 4.

This chain joins TRBV6-6 and TRBJ1-2; maybe TRBD1 (6 bases). The germline gives CDR1 MNHNY, CDR2 SVGAGI (reference sequence). The CDR3 loop spans 13 amino acids. V lost 0 bases to trimming and J lost 8 bases, with 10 bases between them. The CDR3 coding sequence is TGTGCCAGCAGTTACTCGAACAGGGACGGCTACACCTTC. This codes for CASSYSNRDGYTF.

Only a few counts were recorded for this clonotype. V gene TRBV6-5 combines with J gene TRBJ2-1; D remains ambiguous. CDR1 and CDR2 from the germline V gene are MNHEY and SVGAGI. This CDR3 has 15 amino acids. V was clipped by 0 bases and J by 3 bases, with 9 bases between them. The CDR3 reads CASSYSNVGYNEQFF. The CDR3 nucleotides read TGTGCCAGCAGTTACTCGAATGTGGGCTACAATGAGCAGTTCTTC.

The chain has TRBV7-2 and TRBJ1-2; TRBD1 is a possible D gene (5 bases). Trimming took 2 bases from V and 7 from J, leaving 11 bases between them. Germline CDR1 is SGHTA and CDR2 is FQGNSA. This CDR3 comprises 13 residues. In DNA form, the CDR3 reads TGTGCCAGCAGCTTAACAGGCGCGGGTGGCTACACCTTC. This sequence encodes CASSLTGAGGYTF. Looking up the rest from reference TRBV7-2 and TRBJ1-2 gives the full variable domain: GAGVSQSPSNKVTEKGKDVELRCDPISGHTALYWYRQSLGQGLEFLIYFQGNSAPDKSGLPSDRFSAERTGGSVSTLTIQRTQQEDSAVYLCASSLTGAGGYTFGSGTRLTVV.

CDR3: CASSEGQGVASEQYF. The CDR3 DNA reads as TGTGCCAGCAGTGAAGGACAGGGGGTTGCGAGCGAGCAGTACTTC. V usage is TRBV25-1 and J usage is TRBJ2-7, with 10 bases lining up with TRBD1. The V gene end was trimmed by 2 bases and the J gene end by 6 bases; junction bases not matched to a gene: 7. The germline V gene has CDR1 MGHDK and CDR2 SYGVNS. The CDR3 consists of 15 residues.

The table lists this clonotype with many counts. This rearrangement joins TRBV5-1 to TRBJ1-5; 11 bases are shared with TRBD1. Trimming took 5 bases from V and 6 from J; bases not matched to a gene: 4. This CDR3 contains 14 residues. CDR1 is SGHRS and CDR2 is YFSETQ in the germline V gene. CDR3 sequence (DNA): TGCGCCAGCAGTCCTGGACAGGGGGCTCAGCCCCAGCATTTT. Its translation: CASSPGQGAQPQHF.

V usage is TRBV28 and J usage is TRBJ1-4, with D possibly matching TRBD1 (6 bases). In germline, CDR1 is MDHEN, CDR2 SYDVKM. V lost 9 bases and J 5 bases, leaving 16 bases between the germline ends. The CDR3 totals 14 residues. The CDR3 sequence: CASGPTGGNEKLFF. In DNA form, the CDR3 reads TGTGCCAGTGGGCCGACAGGCGGAAATGAAAAACTGTTTTTT.